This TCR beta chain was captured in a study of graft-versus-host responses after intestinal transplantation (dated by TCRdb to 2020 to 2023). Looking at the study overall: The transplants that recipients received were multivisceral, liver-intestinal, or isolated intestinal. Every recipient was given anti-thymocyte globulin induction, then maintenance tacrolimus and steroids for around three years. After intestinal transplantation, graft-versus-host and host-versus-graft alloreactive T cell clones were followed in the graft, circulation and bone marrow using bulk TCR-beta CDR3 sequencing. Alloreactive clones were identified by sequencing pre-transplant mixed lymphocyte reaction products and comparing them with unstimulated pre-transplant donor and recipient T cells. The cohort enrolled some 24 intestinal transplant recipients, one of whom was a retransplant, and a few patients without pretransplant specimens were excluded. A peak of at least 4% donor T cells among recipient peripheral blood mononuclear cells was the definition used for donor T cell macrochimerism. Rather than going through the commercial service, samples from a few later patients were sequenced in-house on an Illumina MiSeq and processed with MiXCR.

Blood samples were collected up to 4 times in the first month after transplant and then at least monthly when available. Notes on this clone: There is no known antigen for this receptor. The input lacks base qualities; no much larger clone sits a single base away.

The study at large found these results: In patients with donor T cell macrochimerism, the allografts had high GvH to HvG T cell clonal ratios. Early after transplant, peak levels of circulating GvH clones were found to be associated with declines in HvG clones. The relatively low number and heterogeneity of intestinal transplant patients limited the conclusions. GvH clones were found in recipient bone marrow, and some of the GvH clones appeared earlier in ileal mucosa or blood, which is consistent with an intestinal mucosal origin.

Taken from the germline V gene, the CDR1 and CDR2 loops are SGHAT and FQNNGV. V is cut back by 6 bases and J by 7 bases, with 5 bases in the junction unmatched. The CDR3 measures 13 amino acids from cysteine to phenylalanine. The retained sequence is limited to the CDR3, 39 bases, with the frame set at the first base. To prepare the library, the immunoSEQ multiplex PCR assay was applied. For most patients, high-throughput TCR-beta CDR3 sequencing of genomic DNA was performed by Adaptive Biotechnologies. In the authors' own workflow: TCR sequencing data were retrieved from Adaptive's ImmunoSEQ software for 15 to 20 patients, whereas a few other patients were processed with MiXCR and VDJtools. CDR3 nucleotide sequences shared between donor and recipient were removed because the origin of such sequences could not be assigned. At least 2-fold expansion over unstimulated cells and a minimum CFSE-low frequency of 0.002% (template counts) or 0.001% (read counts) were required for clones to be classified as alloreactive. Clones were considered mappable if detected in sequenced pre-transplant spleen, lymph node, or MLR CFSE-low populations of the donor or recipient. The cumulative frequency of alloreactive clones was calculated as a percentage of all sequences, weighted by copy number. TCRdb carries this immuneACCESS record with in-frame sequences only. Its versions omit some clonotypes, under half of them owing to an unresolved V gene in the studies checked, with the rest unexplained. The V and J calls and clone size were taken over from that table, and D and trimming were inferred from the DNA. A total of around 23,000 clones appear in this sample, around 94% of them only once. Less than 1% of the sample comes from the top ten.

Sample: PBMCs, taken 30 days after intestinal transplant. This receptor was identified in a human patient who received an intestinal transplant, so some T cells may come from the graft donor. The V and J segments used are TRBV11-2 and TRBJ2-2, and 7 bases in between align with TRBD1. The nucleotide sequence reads TGTGCCAGCAGACAATCAGGGGGCGGGGAGCTGTTTTTT. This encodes CASRQSGGGELFF.